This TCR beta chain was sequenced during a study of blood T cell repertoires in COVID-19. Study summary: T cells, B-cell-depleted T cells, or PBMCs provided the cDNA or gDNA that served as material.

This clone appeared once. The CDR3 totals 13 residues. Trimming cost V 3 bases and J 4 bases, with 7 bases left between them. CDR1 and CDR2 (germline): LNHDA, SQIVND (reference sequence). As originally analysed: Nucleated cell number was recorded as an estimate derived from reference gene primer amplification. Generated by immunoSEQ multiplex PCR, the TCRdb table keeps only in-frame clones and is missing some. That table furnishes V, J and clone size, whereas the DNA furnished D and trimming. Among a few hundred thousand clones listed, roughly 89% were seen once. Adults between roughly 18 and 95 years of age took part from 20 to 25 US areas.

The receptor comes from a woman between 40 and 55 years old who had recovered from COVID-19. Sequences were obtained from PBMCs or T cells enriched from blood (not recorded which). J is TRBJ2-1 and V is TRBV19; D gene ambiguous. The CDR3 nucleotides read TGTGCCAGTAGTATTAGTTCTTACAATGAGCAGTTCTTC. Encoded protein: CASSISSYNEQFF. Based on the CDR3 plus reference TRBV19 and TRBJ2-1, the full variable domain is DGGITQSPKYLFRKEGQNVTLSCEQNLNHDAMYWYRQDPGQGLRLIYYSQIVNDFQKGDIAEGYSVSREKKESFPLTVTSAQKNPTAFYLCASSISSYNEQFFGPGTRLTVL.